This T cell receptor beta chain was observed in a study of T cells in Graves' hyperthyroidism and ophthalmopathy. TCR beta CDR3 sequences were amplified from RNA transcripts. HTBI primers were employed in a first-round RT-PCR of the TCR CDR3. MiXCR, run by TCRdb on the multiplex PCR reads, gives a single entry per CDR3 protein. The table shows about 610,000 distinct CDR3 sequences, with just over 45% occurring only once. Germline assignment: CDR1 SNHLY and CDR2 FYNNEI. V was pared by 2 bases and J by 4 bases, with 7 bases between. The length of the CDR3 is 13 residues. The sequence was obtained from a woman aged 18-29 years with Graves' hyperthyroidism. The chain combines TRBV2 with TRBJ2-3; D is unclear. The sequenced sample was peripheral blood or thyroid tissue (not recorded which). CDR3 in amino acids: CASSESLADTQYF. The CDR3 DNA reads as TGTGCCAGCAGTGAAAGCCTGGCAGATACGCAGTATTTT.